Below, 17 T cell receptor beta chains from the same sample are listed, as sequenced in a study of blood T cells in healthy people across ages. The authors ran a second PCR of about 7 to 11 cycles using a sample-barcoded 5' primer and a J-beta primer mix. TCRdb re-called the 5' RACE reads through MiXCR, storing one row per CDR3 protein. Here the sample spans about 1.4 million distinct CDR3 sequences, 45% to 70% being singletons. The sequenced sample consisted of blood. These receptors were collected from a young man in good health.

The V gene is TRBV28, the J gene TRBJ2-6; no reliable D call. Between the trimmed V and J ends, which lost 6 bases and 0 bases, there was a span of 6 bases. Germline V lookup: CDR1 MDHEN, CDR2 SYDVKM. The CDR3 totals 14 residues. DNA of the CDR3: TGTGCCAGCAGGCTAAGCTCTGGGGCCAACGTCCTGACTTTC. It encodes CASRLSSGANVLTF.

The rearrangement uses TRBV9 and TRBJ2-3, with D perhaps matching TRBD2 (6 bases). Germline CDR1 is SGDLS and CDR2 is YYNGEE. Trimming cost V 3 bases and J 2 bases, with 10 bases left between them. This CDR3 region has 14 residues. The CDR3 DNA reads as TGTGCCAGCAGCGGCGGGGACCTCACAGATACGCAGTATTTT. Its translation: CASSGGDLTDTQYF.

This clonotype has a handful of counts. V is TRBV27 and J is TRBJ2-7; perhaps TRBD1 as D (6 bases). Trimming cost V 6 bases and J 2 bases, with 17 bases left between them. Germline CDR1 and CDR2: MNHEY and SMNVEV (reference sequence). This CDR3 comprises 15 residues. The CDR3 sequence: CASRTEGEIPYEQYF. DNA for the CDR3: TGTGCCAGCAGGACTGAGGGGGAGATCCCCTACGAGCAGTACTTC.

This chain uses TRBV12-3 or TRBV12-4 with TRBJ2-3; 9 bases align to TRBD2. The V segment lost 3 bases and the J segment 2 bases; nucleotides outside the gene matches: 9. This CDR3 comprises 17 residues. This CDR3 reads CASSLGTSPTLTDTQYF. Written as DNA, the CDR3 is TGTGCCAGCAGTTTGGGGACTAGCCCAACACTCACAGATACGCAGTATTTT.

The chain carries TRBV6-2 or TRBV6-3 and TRBJ1-6; a weak D match, TRBD1 (5 bases). The CDR3 spans 16 residues. Between the trimmed V and J ends, which lost 2 bases and 10 bases, there was a span of 18 bases. In germline, CDR1 is MNHEY, CDR2 SVGEGT. The CDR3 loop reads CASSYSERREGSPLHF. The CDR3 nucleotides are TGTGCCAGCAGTTACAGTGAACGCAGGGAAGGCTCACCCCTCCACTTT.

This clonotype was observed once. The rearrangement links TRBV7-2 to TRBJ2-1, with a possible D match to TRBD2 (6 bases). The CDR3 is made up of 17 amino acids. In germline, CDR1 is SGHTA, CDR2 FQGNSA. The germline V and J ends were trimmed by 4 bases and 4 bases, with 20 bases remaining between them. The CDR3 reads CASSSTSPGGWYNEQFF. The CDR3 DNA reads as TGTGCCAGCAGCTCCACCTCCCCTGGGGGGTGGTACAATGAGCAGTTCTTC.

The chain couples TRBV5-5 to TRBJ2-7; 7 bases line up with TRBD2. With the DNA end fitting TRBJ2-5 better, the J assignment may be wrong. CDR3 length equals 14 residues. Germline lookup yields CDR1 SGHKS and CDR2 YYEKEE (reference sequence). CDR3 loop: CASSLQAGIETQYF. In DNA form, the CDR3 reads TGTGCCAGCAGCTTGCAAGCGGGGATAGAGACCCAGTACTTC.

The chain joins TRBV4-1 to TRBJ2-4; D unclear. The tail of the sequence fits TRBJ2-7 better, so the J call may be wrong. CDR1 and CDR2 from the germline V gene are MGHRA and YSYEKL. The CDR3 extends over 14 amino acids. CDR3 in amino acids: CASSQEDRAAEQYF. The CDR3 DNA is TGCGCCAGCAGCCAAGAGGATCGAGCTGCCGAGCAGTACTTC.

This clonotype was detected a few times. The chain carries TRBV15 and TRBJ2-7; D gene ambiguous. The J call is doubtful: the DNA matches TRBJ2-5 better. The CDR3 is made up of 14 amino acids. From germline, CDR1 is LNHNV and CDR2 YYDKDF (reference sequence). Here the CDR3 DNA reads TGTGCCACCGCCGATTGGGGTGTCGAGGAGACCCAGTACTTC. It codes for CATADWGVEETQYF.

The chain has TRBV3-1 and TRBJ1-1, with 12 bases matching TRBD1. V lost 4 bases to trimming and J lost 3 bases; unmatched junction nucleotides: 3. There are 15 residues in the CDR3. Germline V gene sequence: CDR1 LGHDT, CDR2 YNNKEL (reference sequence). The CDR3 DNA reads TGTGCCAGCAGCCCCGGGACAGGGGGCTACACTGAAGCTTTCTTT. Translation: CASSPGTGGYTEAFF.

This chain connects TRBV12-3 or TRBV12-4 to TRBJ1-4; 8 bases map to TRBD1. The V gene end was trimmed by 6 bases and the J gene end by 5 bases; junction bases not matched to a gene: 5. CDR3 size: 14 residues. CDR3 sequence (DNA): TGTGCCAGCAGGGGGACAGGAGAAAATGAAAAACTGTTTTTT. Amino acids: CASRGTGENEKLFF.

This clonotype was counted a few times. This chain connects TRBV9 to TRBJ2-5; TRBD2 aligns across 7 bases. Germline V gene sequence: CDR1 SGDLS, CDR2 YYNGEE. This CDR3 is built from 15 residues. Trimming cost V 3 bases and J 5 bases; bases outside gene matches: 10. The CDR3 DNA follows: TGTGCCAGCAGCGCCTCCCTGGGGAGGGTTGAGACCCAGTACTTC. Its protein is CASSASLGRVETQYF.

A single count supports this clonotype. V usage is TRBV6-1 and J usage is TRBJ1-5; D is possibly TRBD1 (6 bases). The CDR3 totals 15 residues. V dropped 2 bases and J dropped 4 bases, with 12 bases sitting between them. Germline-derived CDR1 and CDR2 are MNHNS and SASEGT. CDR3 nucleotide sequence: TGTGCCAGCAGTGAAACCGGGACACCTAATCAGCCCCAGCATTTT. Translation: CASSETGTPNQPQHF.

This clonotype was counted only a few times. The chain recombines TRBV3-1 with TRBJ2-6; either TRBD1 or TRBD2 may fit D (5 bases each). The V and J ends lost 2 bases and 0 bases respectively, with 20 bases between them. Germline V gives CDR1 LGHDT, CDR2 YNNKEL (reference sequence). The CDR3 is 20 amino acids. In nucleotides, the CDR3 is TGTGCCAGCAGCCAACAATTCCACGAGGGGCCTTTCTCTGGGGCCAACGTCCTGACTTTC. Its translation is CASSQQFHEGPFSGANVLTF.

The chain recombines TRBV4-2 with TRBJ1-6; D gene unclear. Germline CDR1 and CDR2: LGHNA and YNFKEQ. V was pared by 1 base and J by 2 bases, with 15 bases between. This CDR3 is 18 amino acids long. The CDR3 DNA is TGTGCCAGCAGCCAAGTCGAAGTGGGTATGACCTATAATTCACCCCTCCACTTT. Protein: CASSQVEVGMTYNSPLHF.

The genes are TRBV14 and TRBJ2-3; D perhaps matches TRBD2 (5 bases). Germline V gene data show CDR1 as SGHDN and CDR2 as FVKESK. Trimming cost V 0 bases and J 12 bases, with 13 bases left between them. The CDR3 consists of 13 residues. The CDR3: CASSQDSLGAQYF. The CDR3 nucleotides read TGTGCCAGCAGCCAAGATTCGTTGGGAGCCCAGTATTTT.

This clonotype was seen a handful of times. The chain recombines TRBV4-1 with TRBJ2-5; 7 positions match TRBD1. The CDR3 sequence is 16 residues long. Germline loops: CDR1 MGHRA, CDR2 YSYEKL. The trim removed 1 base at V and 4 bases at J, leaving 9 bases unmatched. The CDR3 DNA is TGCGCCAGCAGCCAAGTTAACAGGGGTTTAGGAGAGACCCAGTACTTC. Its translation is CASSQVNRGLGETQYF.